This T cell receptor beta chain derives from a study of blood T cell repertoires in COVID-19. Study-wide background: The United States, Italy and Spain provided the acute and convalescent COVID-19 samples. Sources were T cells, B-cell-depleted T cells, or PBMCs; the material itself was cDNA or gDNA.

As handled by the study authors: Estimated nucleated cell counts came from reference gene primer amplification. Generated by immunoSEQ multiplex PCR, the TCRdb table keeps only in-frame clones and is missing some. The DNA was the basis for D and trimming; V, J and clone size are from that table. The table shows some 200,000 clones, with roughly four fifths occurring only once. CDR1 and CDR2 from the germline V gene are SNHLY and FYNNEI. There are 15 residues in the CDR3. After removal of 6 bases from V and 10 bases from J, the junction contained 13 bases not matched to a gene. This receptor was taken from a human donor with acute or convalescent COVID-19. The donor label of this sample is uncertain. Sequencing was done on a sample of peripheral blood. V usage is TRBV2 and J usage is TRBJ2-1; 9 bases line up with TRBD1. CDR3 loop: CASRAGTGTPREQFF. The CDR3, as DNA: TGTGCCAGCAGGGCGGGGACAGGGACTCCGCGGGAGCAGTTCTTC.